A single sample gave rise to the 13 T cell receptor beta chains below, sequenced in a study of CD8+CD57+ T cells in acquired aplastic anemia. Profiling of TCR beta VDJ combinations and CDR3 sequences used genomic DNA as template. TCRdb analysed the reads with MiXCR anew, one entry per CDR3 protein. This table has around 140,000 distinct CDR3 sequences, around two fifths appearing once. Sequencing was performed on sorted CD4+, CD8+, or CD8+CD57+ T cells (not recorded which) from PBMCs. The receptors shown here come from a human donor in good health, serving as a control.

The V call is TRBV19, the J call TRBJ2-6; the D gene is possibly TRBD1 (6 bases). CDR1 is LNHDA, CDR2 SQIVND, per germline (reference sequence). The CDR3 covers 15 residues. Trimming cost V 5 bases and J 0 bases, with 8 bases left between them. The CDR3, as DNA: TGTGCCAGTAGTGGGGGCAGCTCTGGGGCCAACGTCCTGACTTTC. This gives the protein CASSGGSSGANVLTF.

CDR3 sequence: CASSLLQYTEAFF. In DNA, the CDR3 is TGTGCCAGCTCCTTATTACAGTACACTGAAGCTTTCTTT. The chain couples TRBV2 to TRBJ1-1, with unresolved D. Trimming pared 8 bases from V and 3 bases from J, leaving 13 bases between. The CDR3 covers 13 residues. The germline gives CDR1 SNHLY, CDR2 FYNNEI.

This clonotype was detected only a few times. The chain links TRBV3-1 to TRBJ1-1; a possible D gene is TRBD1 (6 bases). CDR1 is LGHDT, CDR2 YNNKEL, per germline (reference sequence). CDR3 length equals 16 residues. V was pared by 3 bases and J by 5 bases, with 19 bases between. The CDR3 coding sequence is TGTGCCAGCAGCCAGTTCCCAGGGGCAGTGGGGACTGAAGCTTTCTTT. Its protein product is CASSQFPGAVGTEAFF.

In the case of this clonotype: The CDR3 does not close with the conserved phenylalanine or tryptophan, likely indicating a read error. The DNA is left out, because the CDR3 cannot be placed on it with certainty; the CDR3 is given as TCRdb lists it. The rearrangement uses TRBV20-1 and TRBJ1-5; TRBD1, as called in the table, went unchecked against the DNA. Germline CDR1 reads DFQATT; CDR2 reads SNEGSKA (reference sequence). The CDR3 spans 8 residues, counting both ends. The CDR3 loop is CSASGKGQ.

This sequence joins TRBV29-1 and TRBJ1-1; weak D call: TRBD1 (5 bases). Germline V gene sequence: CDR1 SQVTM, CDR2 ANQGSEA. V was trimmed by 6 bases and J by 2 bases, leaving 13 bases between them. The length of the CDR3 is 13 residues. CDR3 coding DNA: TGCAGCGTGACAGCGATACACAACACTGAAGCTTTCTTT. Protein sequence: CSVTAIHNTEAFF.

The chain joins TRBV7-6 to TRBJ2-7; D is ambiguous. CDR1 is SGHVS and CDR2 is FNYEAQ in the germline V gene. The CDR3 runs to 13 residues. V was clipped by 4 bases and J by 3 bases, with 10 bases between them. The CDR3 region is CASSSVGRYEQYF. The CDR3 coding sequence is TGTGCCAGCAGCTCAGTCGGCCGCTACGAGCAGTACTTC. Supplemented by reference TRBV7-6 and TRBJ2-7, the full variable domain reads GAGVSQSPRYKVTKRGQDVALRCDPISGHVSLYWYRQALGQGPEFLTYFNYEAQQDKSGLPNDRFSAERPEGSISTLTIQRTEQRDSAMYRCASSSVGRYEQYFGPGTRLTVT.

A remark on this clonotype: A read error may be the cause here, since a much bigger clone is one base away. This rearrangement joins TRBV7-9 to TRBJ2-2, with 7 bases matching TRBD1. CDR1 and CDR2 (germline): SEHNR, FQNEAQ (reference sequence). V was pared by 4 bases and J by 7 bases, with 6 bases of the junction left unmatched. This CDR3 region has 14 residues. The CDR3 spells CASSSTGSVGELFF. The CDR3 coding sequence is TGTGCCAGCAGCTCGACAGGGTCCGTCGGGGAGCTGTTTTTT.

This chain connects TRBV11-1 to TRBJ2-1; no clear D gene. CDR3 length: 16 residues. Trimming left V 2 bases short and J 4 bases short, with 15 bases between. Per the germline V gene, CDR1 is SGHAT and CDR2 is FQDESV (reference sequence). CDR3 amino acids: CASSLREFGLYNEQFF. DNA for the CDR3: TGTGCCAGCAGCTTAAGGGAATTCGGGCTTTACAATGAGCAGTTCTTC.

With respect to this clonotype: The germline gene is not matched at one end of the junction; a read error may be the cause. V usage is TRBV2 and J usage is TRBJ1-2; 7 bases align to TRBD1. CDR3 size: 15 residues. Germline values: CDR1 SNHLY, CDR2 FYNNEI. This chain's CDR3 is CAGSRQGLPLYGYTF. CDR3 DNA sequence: TGTGCCGGCAGTCGACAGGGCCTGCCCCTCTATGGCTACACCTTC.

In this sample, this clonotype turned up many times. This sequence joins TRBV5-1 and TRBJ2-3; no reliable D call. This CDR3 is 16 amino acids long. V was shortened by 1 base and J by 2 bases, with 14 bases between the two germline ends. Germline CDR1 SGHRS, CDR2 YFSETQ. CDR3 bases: TGCGCCAGCAGCTTGTCCTCCGGTGGGCTCACAGATACGCAGTATTTT. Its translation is CASSLSSGGLTDTQYF.

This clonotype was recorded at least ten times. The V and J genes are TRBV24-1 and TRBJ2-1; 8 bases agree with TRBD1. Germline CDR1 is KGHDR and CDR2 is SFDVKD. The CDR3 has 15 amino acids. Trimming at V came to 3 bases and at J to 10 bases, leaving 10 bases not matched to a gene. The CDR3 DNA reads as TGTGCCACCAGTGATGGGGGACAGGTGTACCCCGAGCAGTTCTTC. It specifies CATSDGGQVYPEQFF.

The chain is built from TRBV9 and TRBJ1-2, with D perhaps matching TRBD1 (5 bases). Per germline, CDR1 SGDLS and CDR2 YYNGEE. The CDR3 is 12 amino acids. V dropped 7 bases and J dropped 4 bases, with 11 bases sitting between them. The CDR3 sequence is CASWGRAYGYTF. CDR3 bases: TGTGCCAGCTGGGGGAGGGCCTATGGCTACACCTTC.

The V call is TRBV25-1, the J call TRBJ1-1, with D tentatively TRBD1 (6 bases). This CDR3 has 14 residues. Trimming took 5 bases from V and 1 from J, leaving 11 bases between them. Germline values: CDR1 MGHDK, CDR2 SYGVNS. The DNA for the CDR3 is TGTGCCAGCAGTTATCGGACAGCGAACACTGAAGCTTTCTTT. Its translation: CASSYRTANTEAFF.